The T cell receptor beta chain under discussion was sequenced for a study of blood T cell repertoires in COVID-19. Whole-study context: Some COVID-19 samples were acute and others convalescent; all came from the United States, Italy and Spain. From T cells, B-cell-depleted T cells, or PBMCs came the material, which was cDNA or gDNA.

Sequenced by immunoSEQ multiplex PCR; TCRdb stores in-frame clones only, minus some. The sample lists over 120,000 clones, about four fifths occurring once. Germline assignment: CDR1 SGHDT and CDR2 YYEEEE. The CDR3 loop spans 13 amino acids. V was trimmed by 1 base and J by 7 bases, leaving 12 bases between them. The sequence was collected from a woman over 75 with acute or convalescent COVID-19. Specimen: peripheral blood. The chain recombines TRBV5-6 with TRBJ2-7, with unresolved D. CDR3 loop: CASSLPSLREQYF. CDR3 in DNA: TGTGCCAGCAGCTTGCCTTCCTTGAGGGAGCAGTACTTC.